The source of this T cell receptor (beta chain) is a study of glioma-infiltrating T cells after dendritic cell vaccination. Per germline, CDR1 SGHNT and CDR2 YENEEA. V trimming: 3 bases; J trimming: 15 bases; junction bases outside the gene matches: 12. The CDR3 contains 15 residues. Generated by immunoSEQ multiplex PCR, the TCRdb table keeps only in-frame clones and is missing some. The sample carries some 87,000 clones, roughly 84% recorded once. This sequence originates from a human donor with glioblastoma. The chain has TRBV11-3 and TRBJ2-1; TRBD2 agrees at 12 bases. The sequenced sample was blood, obtained before dendritic cell vaccination. CDR3 nucleotide sequence: TGTGCCAGCAGCTTCGGGACTAGCGGGCCCATACGGGGGTTCTTC. It encodes CASSFGTSGPIRGFF.